The 25 T cell receptor beta chains below were found in one sample sequenced in a study of regulatory T cells in long-lasting Graves disease. Time point in this sample: newly diagnosed GD, antithyroid drugs for less than 3 months. PBMC-derived RNA was used for the TCR library. Researchers made TCR beta libraries by using iRepertoire HTBI primers and running Arm-PCR on CDR3 regions. TCRdb processed the multiplex PCR reads anew with MiXCR; each CDR3 protein has one entry. The sample contains about 620,000 distinct CDR3 sequences, roughly 15% of which appear only once. The data also belong to a second study, concerning T cells in Graves' hyperthyroidism and ophthalmopathy.

Sequencing was performed on peripheral blood mononuclear cells (PBMCs), taken at new diagnosis, from a patient treated with antithyroid drugs. These receptors were obtained from a woman under 40 with Graves disease.

This clonotype showed up many times. The chain is built from TRBV7-2 and TRBJ2-1; D is possibly TRBD1 or TRBD2 (5 bases each). Germline V lookup: CDR1 SGHTA, CDR2 FQGNSA. V was cut by 1 base and J by 9 bases, with 13 bases left in between. This CDR3 spans 14 amino acids. DNA for the CDR3: TGTGCCAGCAGCTTAGGGGGGATAGGTTCTGAGCAGTTCTTC. This translates into CASSLGGIGSEQFF. Full variable domain (outside the CDR3, taken from reference TRBV7-2 and TRBJ2-1): GAGVSQSPSNKVTEKGKDVELRCDPISGHTALYWYRQSLGQGLEFLIYFQGNSAPDKSGLPSDRFSAERTGGSVSTLTIQRTQQEDSAVYLCASSLGGIGSEQFFGPGTRLTVL.

This clonotype was seen ten or more times. The J gene is TRBJ2-7, the V gene TRBV13; no firm D call. V was shortened by 3 bases and J by 0 bases, with 9 bases between the two germline ends. In germline, CDR1 is PRHDT, CDR2 FYEKMQ (reference sequence). This CDR3 region has 14 residues. This CDR3 is CASSFGGYSYEQYF. DNA of the CDR3: TGTGCCAGCAGCTTCGGCGGTTACTCCTACGAGCAGTACTTC.

This clonotype was picked up a small number of times. The rearrangement uses TRBV28 and TRBJ1-1, with a weak D call TRBD1 (6 bases). This CDR3 contains 12 residues. CDR1 is MDHEN, CDR2 SYDVKM, per germline. The V end lost 7 bases, the J end lost 4 bases, and 10 bases lay between the germline ends. This CDR3 is CASTTGTTEAFF. CDR3 DNA sequence: TGTGCCAGCACCACAGGGACCACTGAAGCTTTCTTT.

This clonotype was seen repeatedly, ten times or more. V and J are TRBV6-1 and TRBJ2-7; D is perhaps TRBD1 or TRBD2 (5 bases each). The germline V gene encodes CDR1 MNHNS and CDR2 SASEGT. With 5 bases removed from V and 1 base from J, the gap between germline ends came to 15 bases. The CDR3 covers 15 residues. CDR3 DNA sequence: TGTGCCAGCAGTCAGACCGGGACCGTATCCTACGAGCAGTACTTC. This encodes CASSQTGTVSYEQYF.

This clonotype was observed at least ten times. J is TRBJ2-1 and V is TRBV7-2; D is perhaps TRBD2 (6 bases). Germline V gives CDR1 SGHTA, CDR2 FQGNSA. The CDR3 contains 15 residues. V was pared by 1 base and J by 7 bases, with 14 bases between. The CDR3 region is CASSLDLASRNEQFF. In DNA form, the CDR3 reads TGTGCCAGCAGCTTAGATCTAGCGTCACGAAATGAGCAGTTCTTC.

In its sample, this clonotype was seen many times. This chain joins TRBV7-2 and TRBJ2-3; TRBD2 matches 7 bases. This CDR3 region has 16 residues. V shed 8 bases and J 3 bases; nucleotides not matched to a gene: 14. The germline V gene encodes CDR1 SGHTA and CDR2 FQGNSA. The CDR3 loop reads CASGGRGGSGTDTQYF. In nucleotides, the CDR3 is TGTGCCAGCGGTGGTCGAGGCGGGAGTGGAACAGATACGCAGTATTTT.

This clonotype came up many times. The gene calls are TRBV28 and TRBJ2-1; D assignment may be TRBD1 or TRBD2 (5 bases each). In germline, CDR1 is MDHEN, CDR2 SYDVKM. This CDR3 comprises 13 residues. V lost 3 bases, J lost 6 bases, and 9 bases lay in between. The CDR3 reads CASSFGGGNEQFF. CDR3 bases: TGTGCCAGCAGTTTTGGGGGTGGCAATGAGCAGTTCTTC.

The gene calls are TRBV20-1 and TRBJ1-1; D unresolved. Germline V gene sequence: CDR1 DFQATT, CDR2 SNEGSKA (reference sequence). Trimming took 3 bases from V and 3 from J, leaving 11 bases between them. This CDR3 has 13 amino acids. The CDR3 DNA reads TGCAGTGCTAGGGTCCCGGGAGACACTGAAGCTTTCTTT. Protein product: CSARVPGDTEAFF.

This clonotype was counted between two and nine times. The chain couples TRBV5-1 to TRBJ2-1; TRBD2 matches at 10 bases. V shed 2 bases and J 6 bases; nucleotides not matched to a gene: 11. CDR1 is SGHRS, CDR2 YFSETQ, per germline. The CDR3 consists of 17 residues. In nucleotides, the CDR3 is TGCGCCAGCAGCTTTGGAGGCCTCTGGACTAGCGGCAATGAGCAGTTCTTC. Translating it yields CASSFGGLWTSGNEQFF.

The V gene is TRBV7-9, the J gene TRBJ1-4, with 11 bases fitting TRBD1. This CDR3 is 13 amino acids long. Trimming cost V 8 bases and J 14 bases; bases outside gene matches: 10. Germline CDR1 SEHNR, CDR2 FQNEAQ (reference sequence). The CDR3 sequence is CASGEGTGGRLFF. The CDR3 DNA follows: TGTGCCAGCGGGGAAGGGACAGGGGGAAGGCTGTTTTTT.

This clonotype was detected only a few times. The V and J genes are TRBV29-1 and TRBJ1-1; 7 nucleotides agree with TRBD1. Germline-derived CDR1 and CDR2 are SQVTM and ANQGSEA. This CDR3 region has 13 residues. Germline trimming cut 6 bases from V and 5 bases from J; bases unmatched to any gene: 9. CDR3 protein: CSVDYAGGTEAFF. The CDR3 DNA follows: TGCAGCGTAGATTATGCAGGGGGGACTGAAGCTTTCTTT.

This chain joins TRBV7-9 and TRBJ1-1; 12 positions agree with TRBD1. The V segment lost 3 bases and the J segment 0 bases; nucleotides outside the gene matches: 5. Germline lookup yields CDR1 SEHNR and CDR2 FQNEAQ (reference sequence). The CDR3 length is 17 residues. CDR3 region: CASSFGTGGWMNTEAFF. The CDR3, as DNA: TGTGCCAGCAGCTTCGGGACAGGGGGCTGGATGAACACTGAAGCTTTCTTT.

This clonotype has at least ten counts. The CDR3 DNA follows: TGCAGCGTTGAAGATAGCACACAACACCAGTACTTC. It specifies CSVEDSTQHQYF. This chain connects TRBV29-1 to TRBJ2-5; D is unresolved. Trimming took off 0 bases at V and 10 bases at J, with 12 bases between the two ends. The CDR3 sequence is 12 residues long. Germline CDR1 SQVTM, CDR2 ANQGSEA.

With regard to this clonotype: A junction boundary mismatches the germline segment, possibly from a read error. V and J are TRBV20-1 and TRBJ2-4; possibly TRBD1 or TRBD2 for D (5 bases each). The CDR3 loop spans 14 amino acids. The germline CDR1 and CDR2 sequences are DFQATT and SNEGSKA (reference sequence). The CDR3 spells CSWEWGSAKTIQYF. CDR3 sequence (DNA): TGCAGCTGGGAGTGGGGGTCAGCCAAAACCATTCAGTACTTC.

This clonotype has a count of ten or more. The chain has TRBV5-1 and TRBJ1-1; 9 positions match TRBD1. The ends lost 0 bases at V and 1 base at J; junction bases unmatched: 4. CDR1 is SGHRS and CDR2 is YFSETQ in the germline V gene. The CDR3 has 16 amino acids. CDR3 residues: CASSLGQGGRNTEAFF. The DNA of the CDR3 is TGCGCCAGCAGCTTGGGACAGGGGGGGCGGAACACTGAAGCTTTCTTT.

This clonotype was seen at least ten times. V is TRBV6-2 or TRBV6-3 and J is TRBJ2-7; D not resolved. The V end lost 3 bases, the J end lost 5 bases, and 11 bases lay between the germline ends. Germline V gene lookup returns CDR1 MNHEY and CDR2 SVGEGT. The CDR3 is 13 amino acids. Written as DNA, the CDR3 is TGTGCCAGCAGTTATGTCACGGCCAACGAGCAGTACTTC. Translating it yields CASSYVTANEQYF.

This clonotype was detected ten times or more. The chain has TRBV6-1 and TRBJ1-2, with 11 bases fitting TRBD1. J gave up 4 bases and V 6 bases, and 10 bases lay outside the gene matches. The germline V gene encodes CDR1 MNHNS and CDR2 SASEGT. This CDR3 contains 16 residues. This CDR3 reads CASSPTGTGGIYGYTF. The CDR3 DNA reads as TGTGCCAGCAGCCCAACCGGGACAGGGGGTATCTATGGCTACACCTTC.

This clonotype showed up many times. The chain uses TRBV2 and TRBJ2-7; TRBD2 might be the D (5 bases). V shed 6 bases and J shed 4 bases, with 10 bases lying between them. The germline gives CDR1 SNHLY, CDR2 FYNNEI. The CDR3 is 12 amino acids. DNA for the CDR3: TGTGCCAGCAGGGCACGGGGATACGAGCAGTACTTC. Amino acids: CASRARGYEQYF.

CDR3: CASKVRETQYF. As DNA, the CDR3 is TGTGCCAGCAAGGTCCGGGAGACCCAGTACTTC. This chain uses TRBV2 with TRBJ2-5, with unresolved D. V gave up 7 bases and J gave up 5 bases, with 8 bases separating them. The CDR3 is made up of 11 amino acids. Germline-derived CDR1 and CDR2 are SNHLY and FYNNEI.

This clonotype was observed a few times. V usage is TRBV6-1 and J usage is TRBJ1-5; D is unclear. The CDR3 runs 16 residues. Trimming stripped 7 bases from V and 5 bases from J, with 21 bases between. Germline-derived CDR1 and CDR2 are MNHNS and SASEGT. CDR3 residues: CASTLGPYSSDQPQHF. CDR3 DNA sequence: TGTGCCAGCACCCTGGGCCCCTATTCTTCGGATCAGCCCCAGCATTTT.

This chain uses TRBV12-3 or TRBV12-4 with TRBJ2-5; 9 positions match TRBD2. The CDR3 covers 14 residues. Trimming cost V 7 bases and J 1 base; bases outside gene matches: 4. This CDR3 reads CASIWGLAQETQYF. CDR3 sequence (DNA): TGTGCCAGCATCTGGGGACTAGCCCAAGAGACCCAGTACTTC.

This clonotype came up many times. The chain links TRBV25-1 to TRBJ2-7; 9 bases line up with TRBD1. Germline lookup yields CDR1 MGHDK and CDR2 SYGVNS. V gave up 1 base and J gave up 0 bases; unmatched junction bases: 4. CDR3 length equals 16 residues. CDR3 sequence (DNA): TGTGCCAGCAGTGAATGGGGACAGGGATCCTCCTACGAGCAGTACTTC. As protein: CASSEWGQGSSYEQYF.

This clonotype showed up many times. This rearrangement joins TRBV7-2 to TRBJ1-4, with 9 nucleotides matching TRBD1. The CDR3 contains 16 residues. The germline gives CDR1 SGHTA, CDR2 FQGNSA. The V and J ends lost 3 bases and 8 bases, in that order; junction bases with no gene match: 10. The CDR3 bases are TGTGCCAGCAGCTTTACAGGGGGCCTGATTTGGGAAAAACTGTTTTTT. The encoded protein is CASSFTGGLIWEKLFF.

There are many counts of this clonotype. V gene TRBV12-3 or TRBV12-4 combines with J gene TRBJ1-1, with TRBD1 as a possible D gene (6 bases). Between the trimmed V and J ends, which lost 7 bases and 11 bases, there was a span of 17 bases. CDR3 length equals 12 residues. The chain's CDR3 is CASKRGGGSAFF. The CDR3 region has the DNA TGTGCCAGCAAACGGGGAGGGGGTTCGGCTTTCTTT.

This clonotype has at least ten counts. This rearrangement joins TRBV27 to TRBJ1-1; a weak D match, TRBD1 (5 bases). The germline V gene has CDR1 MNHEY and CDR2 SMNVEV (reference sequence). V lost 5 bases and J 7 bases, leaving 17 bases between the germline ends. The CDR3 contains 14 residues. The CDR3 loop reads CASSARWGRIEAFF. In DNA, the CDR3 is TGTGCCAGCAGTGCCCGATGGGGCAGGATTGAAGCTTTCTTT.